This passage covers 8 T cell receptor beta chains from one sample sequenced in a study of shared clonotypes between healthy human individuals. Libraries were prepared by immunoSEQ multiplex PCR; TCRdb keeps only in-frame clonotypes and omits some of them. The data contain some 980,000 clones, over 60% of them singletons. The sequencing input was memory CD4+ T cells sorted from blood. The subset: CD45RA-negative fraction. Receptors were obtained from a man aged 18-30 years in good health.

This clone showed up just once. The CDR3 DNA sequence: TGTGCCAGTAGTCAGGCGGGGGGGCGATACGAGCAGTACTTC. This sequence encodes CASSQAGGRYEQYF. The chain has TRBV19 and TRBJ2-7; TRBD2 matches 9 bases. Germline CDR1 is LNHDA and CDR2 is SQIVND (reference sequence). V was pared by 5 bases and J by 4 bases, with 6 bases of the junction left unmatched. The length of the CDR3 is 14 residues. Full variable domain (remainder filled in from reference TRBV19 and TRBJ2-7): DGGITQSPKYLFRKEGQNVTLSCEQNLNHDAMYWYRQDPGQGLRLIYYSQIVNDFQKGDIAEGYSVSREKKESFPLTVTSAQKNPTAFYLCASSQAGGRYEQYFGPGTRLTVT.

This CDR3 reads CASSIRTSGVNNEQFF. The CDR3 DNA is TGCGCCAGCAGCATACGGACTAGCGGGGTAAACAATGAGCAGTTCTTC. The genes are TRBV5-1 and TRBJ2-1; TRBD2 agrees at 12 bases. This CDR3 is built from 16 residues. CDR1 and CDR2 (germline): SGHRS, YFSETQ. Trimming removed 4 bases from V and 5 bases from J; junction bases left unmatched: 7.

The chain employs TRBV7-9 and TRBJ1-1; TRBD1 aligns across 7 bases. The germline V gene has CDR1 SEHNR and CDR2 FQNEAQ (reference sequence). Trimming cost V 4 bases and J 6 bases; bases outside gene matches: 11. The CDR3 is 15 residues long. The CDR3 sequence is CASSSQGKGVAEAFF. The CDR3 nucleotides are TGTGCCAGCAGCTCACAGGGGAAAGGCGTCGCTGAAGCTTTCTTT.

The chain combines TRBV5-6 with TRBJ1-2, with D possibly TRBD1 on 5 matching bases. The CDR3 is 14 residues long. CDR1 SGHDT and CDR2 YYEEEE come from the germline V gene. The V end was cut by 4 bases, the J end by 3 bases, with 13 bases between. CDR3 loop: CASSVTDRYYGYTF. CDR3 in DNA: TGTGCCAGCAGCGTGACTGACAGATACTATGGCTACACCTTC.

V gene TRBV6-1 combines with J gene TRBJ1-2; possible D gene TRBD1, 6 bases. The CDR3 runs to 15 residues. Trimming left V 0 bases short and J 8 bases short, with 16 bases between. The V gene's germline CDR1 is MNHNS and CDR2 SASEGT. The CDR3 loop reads CASSEAATGSRGYTF. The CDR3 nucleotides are TGTGCCAGCAGTGAAGCCGCGACAGGTTCAAGAGGCTACACCTTC.

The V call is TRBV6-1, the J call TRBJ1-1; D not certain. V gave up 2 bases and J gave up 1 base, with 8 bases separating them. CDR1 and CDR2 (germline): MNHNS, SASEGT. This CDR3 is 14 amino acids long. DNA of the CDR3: TGTGCCAGCAGTGAAATATGGGCGAACACTGAAGCTTTCTTT. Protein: CASSEIWANTEAFF.

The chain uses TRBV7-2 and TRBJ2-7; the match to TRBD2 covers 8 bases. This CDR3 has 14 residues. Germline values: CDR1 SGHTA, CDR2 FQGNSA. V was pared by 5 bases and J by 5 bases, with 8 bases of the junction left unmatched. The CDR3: CASSALRAGDEQYF. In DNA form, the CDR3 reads TGTGCCAGCAGCGCCCTGAGAGCGGGAGACGAGCAGTACTTC.

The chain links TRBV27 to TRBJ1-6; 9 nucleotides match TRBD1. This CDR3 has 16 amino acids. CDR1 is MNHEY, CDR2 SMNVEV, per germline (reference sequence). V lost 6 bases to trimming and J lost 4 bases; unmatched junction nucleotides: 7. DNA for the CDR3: TGTGCCAGCAGGGCCGACAGGGGGGCGTATAATTCACCCCTCCACTTT. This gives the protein CASRADRGAYNSPLHF.